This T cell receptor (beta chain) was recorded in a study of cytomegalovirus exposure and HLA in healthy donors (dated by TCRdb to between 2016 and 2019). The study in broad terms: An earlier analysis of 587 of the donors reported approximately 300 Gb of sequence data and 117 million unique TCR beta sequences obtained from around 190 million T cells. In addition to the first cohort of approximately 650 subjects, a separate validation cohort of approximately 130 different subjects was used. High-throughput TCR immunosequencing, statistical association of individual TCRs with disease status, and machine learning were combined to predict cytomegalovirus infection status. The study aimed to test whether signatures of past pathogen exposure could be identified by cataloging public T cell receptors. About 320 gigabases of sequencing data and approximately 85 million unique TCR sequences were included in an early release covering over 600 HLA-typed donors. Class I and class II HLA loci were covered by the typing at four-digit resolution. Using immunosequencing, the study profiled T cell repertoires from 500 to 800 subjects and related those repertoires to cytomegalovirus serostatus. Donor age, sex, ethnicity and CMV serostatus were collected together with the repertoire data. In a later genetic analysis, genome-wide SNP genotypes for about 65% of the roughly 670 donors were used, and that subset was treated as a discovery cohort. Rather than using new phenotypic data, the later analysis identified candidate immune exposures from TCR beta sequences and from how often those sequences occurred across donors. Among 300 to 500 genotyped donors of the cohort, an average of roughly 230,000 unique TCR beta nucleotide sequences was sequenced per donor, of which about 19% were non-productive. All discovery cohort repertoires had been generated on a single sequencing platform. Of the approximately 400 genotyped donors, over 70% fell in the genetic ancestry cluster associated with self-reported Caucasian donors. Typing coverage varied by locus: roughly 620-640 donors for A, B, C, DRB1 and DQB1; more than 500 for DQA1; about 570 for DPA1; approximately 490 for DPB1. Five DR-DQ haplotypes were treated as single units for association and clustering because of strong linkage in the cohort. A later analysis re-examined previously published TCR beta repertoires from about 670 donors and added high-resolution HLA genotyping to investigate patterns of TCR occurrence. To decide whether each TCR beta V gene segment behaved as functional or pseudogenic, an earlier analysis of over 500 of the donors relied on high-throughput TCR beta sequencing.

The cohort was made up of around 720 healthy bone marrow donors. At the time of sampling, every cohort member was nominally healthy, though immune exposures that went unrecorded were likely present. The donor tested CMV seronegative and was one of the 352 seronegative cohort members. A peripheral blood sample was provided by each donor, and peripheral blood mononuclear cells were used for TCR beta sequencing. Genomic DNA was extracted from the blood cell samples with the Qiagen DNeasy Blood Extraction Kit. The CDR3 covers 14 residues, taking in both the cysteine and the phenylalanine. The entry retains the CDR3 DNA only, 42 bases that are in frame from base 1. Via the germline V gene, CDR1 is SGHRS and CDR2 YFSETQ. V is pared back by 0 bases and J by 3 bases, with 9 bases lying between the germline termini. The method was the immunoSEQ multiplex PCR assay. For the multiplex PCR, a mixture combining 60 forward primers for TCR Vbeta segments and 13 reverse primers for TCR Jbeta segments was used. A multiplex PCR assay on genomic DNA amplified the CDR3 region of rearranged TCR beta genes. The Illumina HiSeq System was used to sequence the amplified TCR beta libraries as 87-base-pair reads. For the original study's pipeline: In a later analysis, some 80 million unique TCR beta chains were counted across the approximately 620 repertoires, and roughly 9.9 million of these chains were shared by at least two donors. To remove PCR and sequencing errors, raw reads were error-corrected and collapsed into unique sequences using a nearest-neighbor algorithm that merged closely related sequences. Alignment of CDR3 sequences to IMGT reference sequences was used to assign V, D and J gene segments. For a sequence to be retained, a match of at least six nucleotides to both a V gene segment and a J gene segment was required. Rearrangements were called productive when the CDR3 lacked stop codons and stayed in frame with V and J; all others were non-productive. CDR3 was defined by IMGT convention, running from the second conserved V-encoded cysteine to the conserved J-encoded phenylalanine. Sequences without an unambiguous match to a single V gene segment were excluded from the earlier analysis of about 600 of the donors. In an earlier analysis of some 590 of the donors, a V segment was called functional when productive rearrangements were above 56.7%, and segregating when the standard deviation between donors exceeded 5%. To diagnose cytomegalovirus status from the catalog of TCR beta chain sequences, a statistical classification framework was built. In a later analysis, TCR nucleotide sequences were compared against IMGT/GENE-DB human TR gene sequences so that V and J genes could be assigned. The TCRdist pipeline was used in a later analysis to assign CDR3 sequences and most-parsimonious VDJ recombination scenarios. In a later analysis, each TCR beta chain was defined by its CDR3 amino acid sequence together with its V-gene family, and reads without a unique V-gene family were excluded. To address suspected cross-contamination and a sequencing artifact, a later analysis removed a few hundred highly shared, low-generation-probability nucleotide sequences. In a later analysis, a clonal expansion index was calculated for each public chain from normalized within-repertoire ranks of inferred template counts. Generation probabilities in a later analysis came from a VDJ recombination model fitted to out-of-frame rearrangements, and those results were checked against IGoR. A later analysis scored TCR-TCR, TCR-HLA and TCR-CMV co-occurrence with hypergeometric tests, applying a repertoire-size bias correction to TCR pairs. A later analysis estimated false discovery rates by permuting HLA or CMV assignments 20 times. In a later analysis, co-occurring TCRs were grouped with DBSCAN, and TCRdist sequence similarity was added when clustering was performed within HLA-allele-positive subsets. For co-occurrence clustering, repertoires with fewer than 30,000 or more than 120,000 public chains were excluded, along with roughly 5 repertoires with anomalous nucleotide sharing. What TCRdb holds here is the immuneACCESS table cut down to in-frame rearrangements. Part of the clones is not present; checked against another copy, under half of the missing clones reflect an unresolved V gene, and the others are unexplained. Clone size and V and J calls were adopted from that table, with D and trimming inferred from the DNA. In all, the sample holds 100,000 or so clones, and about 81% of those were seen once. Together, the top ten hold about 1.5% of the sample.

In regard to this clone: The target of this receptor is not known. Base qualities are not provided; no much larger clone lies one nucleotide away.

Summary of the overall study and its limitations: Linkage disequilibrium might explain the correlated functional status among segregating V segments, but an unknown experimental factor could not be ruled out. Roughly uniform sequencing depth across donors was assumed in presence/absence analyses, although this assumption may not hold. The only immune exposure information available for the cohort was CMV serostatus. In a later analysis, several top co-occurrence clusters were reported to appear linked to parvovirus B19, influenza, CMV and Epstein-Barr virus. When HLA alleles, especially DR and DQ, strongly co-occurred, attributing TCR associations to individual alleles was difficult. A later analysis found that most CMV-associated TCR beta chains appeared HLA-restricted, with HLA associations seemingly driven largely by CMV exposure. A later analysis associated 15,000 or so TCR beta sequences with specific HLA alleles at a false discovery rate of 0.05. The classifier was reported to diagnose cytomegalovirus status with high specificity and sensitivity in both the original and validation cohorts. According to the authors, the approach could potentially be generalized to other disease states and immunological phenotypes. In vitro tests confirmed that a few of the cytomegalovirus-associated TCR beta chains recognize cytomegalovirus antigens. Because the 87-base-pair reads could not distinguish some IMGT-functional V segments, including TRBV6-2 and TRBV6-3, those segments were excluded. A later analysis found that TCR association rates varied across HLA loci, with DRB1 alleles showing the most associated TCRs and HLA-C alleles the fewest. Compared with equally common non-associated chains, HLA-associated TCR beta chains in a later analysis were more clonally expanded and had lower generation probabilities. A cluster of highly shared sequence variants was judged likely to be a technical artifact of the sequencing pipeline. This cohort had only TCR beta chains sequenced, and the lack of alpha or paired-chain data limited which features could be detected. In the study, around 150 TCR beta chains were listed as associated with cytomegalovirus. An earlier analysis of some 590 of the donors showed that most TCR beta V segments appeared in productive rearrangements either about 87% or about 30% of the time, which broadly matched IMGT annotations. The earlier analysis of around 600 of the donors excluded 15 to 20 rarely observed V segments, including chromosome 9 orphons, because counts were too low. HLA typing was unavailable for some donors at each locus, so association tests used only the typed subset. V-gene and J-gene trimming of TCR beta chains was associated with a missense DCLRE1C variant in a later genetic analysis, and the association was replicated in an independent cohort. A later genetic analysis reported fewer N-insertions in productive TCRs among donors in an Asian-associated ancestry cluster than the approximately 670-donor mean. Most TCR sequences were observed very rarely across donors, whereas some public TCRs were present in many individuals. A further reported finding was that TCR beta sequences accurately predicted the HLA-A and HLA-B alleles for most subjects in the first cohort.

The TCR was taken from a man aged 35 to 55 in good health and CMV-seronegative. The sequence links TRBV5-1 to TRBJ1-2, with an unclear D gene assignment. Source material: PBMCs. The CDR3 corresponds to CASSLAQADYGYTF. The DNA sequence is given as TGCGCCAGCAGCTTGGCTCAGGCCGACTATGGCTACACCTTC.